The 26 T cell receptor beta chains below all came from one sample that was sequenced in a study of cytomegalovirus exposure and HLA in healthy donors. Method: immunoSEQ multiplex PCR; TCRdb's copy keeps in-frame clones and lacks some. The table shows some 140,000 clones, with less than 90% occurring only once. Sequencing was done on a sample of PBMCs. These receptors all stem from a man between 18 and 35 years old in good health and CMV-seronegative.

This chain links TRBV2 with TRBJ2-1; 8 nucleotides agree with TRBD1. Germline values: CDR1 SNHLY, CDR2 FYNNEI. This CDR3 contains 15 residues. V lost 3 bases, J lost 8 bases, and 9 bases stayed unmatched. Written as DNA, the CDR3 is TGTGCCAGCAGTGATAGGCAGGGGGCCGGGGATGAGCAGTTCTTC. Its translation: CASSDRQGAGDEQFF.

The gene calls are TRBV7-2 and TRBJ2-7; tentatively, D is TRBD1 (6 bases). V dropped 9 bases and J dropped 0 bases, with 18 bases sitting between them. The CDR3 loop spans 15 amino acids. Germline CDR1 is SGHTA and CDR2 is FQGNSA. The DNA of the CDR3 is TGTGCCAGTGGGAGAGGGGGATCCGTCTCCTACGAGCAGTACTTC. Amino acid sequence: CASGRGGSVSYEQYF.

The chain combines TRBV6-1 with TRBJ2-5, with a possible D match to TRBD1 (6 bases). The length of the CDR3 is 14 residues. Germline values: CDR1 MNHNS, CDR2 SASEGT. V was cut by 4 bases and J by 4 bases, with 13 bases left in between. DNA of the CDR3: TGTGCCAGCAGTGGTATGGGGGCGCGAGAGACCCAGTACTTC. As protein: CASSGMGARETQYF.

CDR3 loop: CASSLEVGSYEQYF. CDR3 nucleotides: TGTGCCAGCAGCTTAGAGGTTGGGAGCTACGAGCAGTACTTC. The rearrangement uses TRBV7-9 and TRBJ2-7; D is possibly TRBD2 (5 bases). The CDR3 is 14 amino acids. Germline V gene data show CDR1 as SEHNR and CDR2 as FQNEAQ (reference sequence). The germline V and J ends were trimmed by 1 base and 3 bases, with 10 bases remaining between them.

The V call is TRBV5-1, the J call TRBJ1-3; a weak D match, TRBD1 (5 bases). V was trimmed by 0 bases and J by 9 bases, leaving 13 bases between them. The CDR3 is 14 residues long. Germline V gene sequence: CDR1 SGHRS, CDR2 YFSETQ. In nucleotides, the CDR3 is TGCGCCAGCAGCTTGGACAGGCCAGGAGCCACCATATATTTT. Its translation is CASSLDRPGATIYF.

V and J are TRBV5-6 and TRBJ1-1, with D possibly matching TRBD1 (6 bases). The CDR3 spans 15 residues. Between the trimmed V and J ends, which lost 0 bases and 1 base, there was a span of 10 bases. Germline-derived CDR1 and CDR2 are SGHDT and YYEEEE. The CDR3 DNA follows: TGTGCCAGCAGCTTGGCGACAGGACAGAACACTGAAGCTTTCTTT. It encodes CASSLATGQNTEAFF. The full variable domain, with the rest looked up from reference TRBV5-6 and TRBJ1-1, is DAGVTQSPTHLIKTRGQQVTLRCSPKSGHDTVSWYQQALGQGPQFIFQYYEEEERQRGNFPDRFSGHQFPNYSSELNVNALLLGDSALYLCASSLATGQNTEAFFGQGTRLTVV.

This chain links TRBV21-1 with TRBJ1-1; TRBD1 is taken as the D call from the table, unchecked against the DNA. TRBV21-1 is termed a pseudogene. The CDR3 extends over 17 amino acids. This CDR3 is CASSARNCPTGKTEAFF. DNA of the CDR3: TGTGCCAGCAGCGCAAGAAACTGTCCCACAGGGAAGACTGAAGCTTTCTTT.

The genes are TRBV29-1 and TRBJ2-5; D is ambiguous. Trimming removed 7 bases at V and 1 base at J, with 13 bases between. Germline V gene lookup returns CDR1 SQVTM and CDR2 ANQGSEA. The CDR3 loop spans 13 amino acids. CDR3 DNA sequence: TGCAGCGCCGCAAGACTCGGCCAAGAGACCCAGTACTTC. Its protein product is CSAARLGQETQYF.

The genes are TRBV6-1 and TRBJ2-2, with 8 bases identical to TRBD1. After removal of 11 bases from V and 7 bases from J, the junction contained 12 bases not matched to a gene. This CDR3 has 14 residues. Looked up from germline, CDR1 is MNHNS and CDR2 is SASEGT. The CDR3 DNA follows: TGTGCCGGATCGGACAGGGAAGCCGGCGGGGAGCTGTTTTTT. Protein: CAGSDREAGGELFF.

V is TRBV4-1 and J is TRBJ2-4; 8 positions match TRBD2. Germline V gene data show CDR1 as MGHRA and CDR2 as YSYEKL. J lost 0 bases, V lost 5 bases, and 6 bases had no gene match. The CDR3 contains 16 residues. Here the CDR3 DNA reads TGCGCCAGCAGCTCGCGGGGGGCCATAGCCAAAAACATTCAGTACTTC. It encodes CASSSRGAIAKNIQYF.

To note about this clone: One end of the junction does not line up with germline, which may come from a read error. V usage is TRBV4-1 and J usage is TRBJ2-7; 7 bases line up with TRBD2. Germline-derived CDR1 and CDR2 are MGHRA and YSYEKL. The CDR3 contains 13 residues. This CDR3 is CASSQDIGLVLVF. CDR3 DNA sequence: TGCGCCAGCAGCCAAGACATCGGACTAGTACTTGTCTTC.

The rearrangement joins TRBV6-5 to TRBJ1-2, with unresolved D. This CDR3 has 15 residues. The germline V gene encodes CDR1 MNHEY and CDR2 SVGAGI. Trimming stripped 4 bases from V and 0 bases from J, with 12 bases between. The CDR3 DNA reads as TGTGCCAGCAGTTCTTTCGGTGCGCCTAACTATGGCTACACCTTC. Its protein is CASSSFGAPNYGYTF.

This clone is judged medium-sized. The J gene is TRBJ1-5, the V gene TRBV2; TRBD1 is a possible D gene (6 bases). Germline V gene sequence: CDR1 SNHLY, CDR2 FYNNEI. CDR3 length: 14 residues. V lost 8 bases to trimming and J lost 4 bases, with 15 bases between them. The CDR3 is CASGIGGANQPQHF. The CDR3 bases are TGTGCCAGCGGTATCGGGGGGGCAAATCAGCCCCAGCATTTT.

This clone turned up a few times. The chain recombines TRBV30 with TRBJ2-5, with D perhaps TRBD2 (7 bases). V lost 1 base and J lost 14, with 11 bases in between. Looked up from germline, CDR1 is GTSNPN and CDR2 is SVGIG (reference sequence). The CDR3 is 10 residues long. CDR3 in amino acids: CAWSEGGPYF. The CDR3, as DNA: TGTGCCTGGAGTGAGGGGGGGCCCTACTTC.

The CDR3 spells CAISVLAGGSDTQYF. CDR3 in DNA: TGTGCCATCAGTGTACTAGCGGGGGGTTCAGATACGCAGTATTTT. The chain has TRBV10-3 and TRBJ2-3, with TRBD2 matching over 12 bases. The J segment lost 4 bases and the V segment lost 4 bases, leaving 3 bases of the junction unmatched. Per the germline V gene, CDR1 is ENHRY and CDR2 is SYGVKD. CDR3 size: 15 residues.

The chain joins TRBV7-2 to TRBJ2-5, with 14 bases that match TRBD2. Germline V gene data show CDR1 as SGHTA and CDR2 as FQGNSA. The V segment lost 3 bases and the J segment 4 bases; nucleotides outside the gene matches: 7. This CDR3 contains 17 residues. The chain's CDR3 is CASSFARLAGGIETQYF. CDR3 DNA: TGTGCCAGCAGCTTCGCCAGACTAGCGGGGGGGATAGAGACCCAGTACTTC.

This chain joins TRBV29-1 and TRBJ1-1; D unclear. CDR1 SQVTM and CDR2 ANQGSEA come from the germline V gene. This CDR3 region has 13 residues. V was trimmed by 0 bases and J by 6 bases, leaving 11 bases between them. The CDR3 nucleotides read TGCAGCGTTGAAGATCCCGCTCGCGCTGAAGCTTTCTTT. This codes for CSVEDPARAEAFF.

The CDR3 DNA follows: TGTGCCACCAGCAGGGATGGACTAGCGGAAGAGACCCAGTACTTC. It encodes CATSRDGLAEETQYF. This chain joins TRBV15 and TRBJ2-5; 10 bases fit TRBD2. The CDR3 runs 15 residues. Looked up from germline, CDR1 is LNHNV and CDR2 is YYDKDF (reference sequence). The ends lost 3 bases at V and 3 bases at J; junction bases unmatched: 4.

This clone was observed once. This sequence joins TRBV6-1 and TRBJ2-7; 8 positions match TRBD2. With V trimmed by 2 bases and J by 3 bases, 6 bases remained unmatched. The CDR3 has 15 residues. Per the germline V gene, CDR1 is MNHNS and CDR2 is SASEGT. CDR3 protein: CASSELAGRSYEQYF. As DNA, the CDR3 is TGTGCCAGCAGTGAATTAGCGGGACGGAGCTACGAGCAGTACTTC.

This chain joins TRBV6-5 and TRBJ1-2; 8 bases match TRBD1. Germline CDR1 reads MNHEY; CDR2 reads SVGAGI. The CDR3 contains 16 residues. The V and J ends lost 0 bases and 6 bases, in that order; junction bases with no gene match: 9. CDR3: CASSYSGTGTPNGYTF. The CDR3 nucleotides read TGTGCCAGCAGTTACTCCGGGACAGGAACCCCTAATGGCTACACCTTC.

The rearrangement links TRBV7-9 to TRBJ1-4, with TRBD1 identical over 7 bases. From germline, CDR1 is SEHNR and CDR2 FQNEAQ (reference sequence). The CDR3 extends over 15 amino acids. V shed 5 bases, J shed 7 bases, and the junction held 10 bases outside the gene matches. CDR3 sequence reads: CASSAITGAGEKLFF. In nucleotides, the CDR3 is TGTGCCAGCAGCGCGATTACAGGGGCGGGTGAAAAACTGTTTTTT.

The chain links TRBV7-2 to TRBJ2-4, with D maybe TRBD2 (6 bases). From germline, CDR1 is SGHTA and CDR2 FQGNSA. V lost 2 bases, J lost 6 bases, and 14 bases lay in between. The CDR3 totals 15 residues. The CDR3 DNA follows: TGTGCCAGCAGCTTATGGGCCCCAGCGGGAAACATTCAGTACTTC. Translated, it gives CASSLWAPAGNIQYF.

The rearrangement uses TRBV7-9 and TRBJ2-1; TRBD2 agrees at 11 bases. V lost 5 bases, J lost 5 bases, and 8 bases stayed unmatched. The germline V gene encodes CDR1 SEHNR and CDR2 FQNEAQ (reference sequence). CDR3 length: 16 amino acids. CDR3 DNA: TGTGCCAGCAGCCCGATAGCGGGGGGGCTGAACAATGAGCAGTTCTTC. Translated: CASSPIAGGLNNEQFF.

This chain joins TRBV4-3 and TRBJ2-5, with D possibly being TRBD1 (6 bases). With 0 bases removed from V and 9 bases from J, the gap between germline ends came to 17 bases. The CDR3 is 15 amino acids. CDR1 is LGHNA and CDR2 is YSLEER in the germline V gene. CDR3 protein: CASSQDRRGWGPQYF. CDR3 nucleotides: TGCGCCAGCAGCCAAGATCGACGGGGCTGGGGGCCCCAGTACTTC.

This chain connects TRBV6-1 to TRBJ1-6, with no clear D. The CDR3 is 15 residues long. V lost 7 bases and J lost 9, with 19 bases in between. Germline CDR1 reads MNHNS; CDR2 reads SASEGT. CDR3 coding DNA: TGTGCCAGCACTCCCACGGACGGGAGAGGTTCACCCCTCCACTTT. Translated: CASTPTDGRGSPLHF.

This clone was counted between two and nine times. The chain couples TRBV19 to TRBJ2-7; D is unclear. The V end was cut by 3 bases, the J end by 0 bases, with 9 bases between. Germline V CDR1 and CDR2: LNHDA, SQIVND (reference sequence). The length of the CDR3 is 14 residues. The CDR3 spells CASSISGSSYEQYF. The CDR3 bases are TGTGCCAGTAGTATTTCCGGTAGCTCCTACGAGCAGTACTTC.